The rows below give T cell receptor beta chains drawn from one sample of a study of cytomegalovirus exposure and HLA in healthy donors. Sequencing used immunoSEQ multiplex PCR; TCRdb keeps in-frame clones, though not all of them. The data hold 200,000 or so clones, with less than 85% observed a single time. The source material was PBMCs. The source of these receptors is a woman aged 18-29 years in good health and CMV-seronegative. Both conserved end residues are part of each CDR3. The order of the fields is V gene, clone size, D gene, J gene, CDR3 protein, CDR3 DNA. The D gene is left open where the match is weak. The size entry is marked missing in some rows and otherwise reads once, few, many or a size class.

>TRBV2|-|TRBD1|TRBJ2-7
CATQVGQGVYEQYF
TGTGCCACCCAGGTGGGACAGGGTGTCTACGAGCAGTACTTC
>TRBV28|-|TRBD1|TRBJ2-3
CASRGTALSTDTQYF
TGTGCCAGCAGAGGGACAGCCCTCAGCACAGATACGCAGTATTTT
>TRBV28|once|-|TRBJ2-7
CASSFIGKNPHEQYF
TGTGCCAGCAGTTTTATTGGGAAAAATCCCCACGAGCAGTACTTC
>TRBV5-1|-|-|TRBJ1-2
CASSLMGSNYGYTF
TGCGCCAGCAGCTTAATGGGGAGCAACTATGGCTACACCTTC
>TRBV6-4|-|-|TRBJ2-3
CASSVEAGSTDTQYF
TGTGCCAGCAGCGTGGAGGCGGGGTCCACAGATACGCAGTATTTT
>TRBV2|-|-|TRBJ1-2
CASSRLTEGYTF
TGTGCCAGCAGCCGCCTGACAGAAGGCTACACCTTC
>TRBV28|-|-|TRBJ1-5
CASKSQGGQQPQHF
TGTGCCAGCAAAAGCCAGGGAGGGCAACAGCCCCAGCATTTT
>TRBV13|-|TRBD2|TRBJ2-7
CASSLSGAGFYEQYF
TGTGCCAGCAGCTTGAGCGGGGCCGGGTTCTACGAGCAGTACTTC
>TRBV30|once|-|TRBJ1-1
CAWAGMNTEAFF
TGTGCCTGGGCCGGGATGAACACTGAAGCTTTCTTT
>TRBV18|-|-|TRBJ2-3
CASSPRRDTDTQYF
TGTGCCAGCTCACCACGGAGGGACACAGATACGCAGTATTTT
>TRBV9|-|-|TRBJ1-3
CASSPAASSGNTIYF
TGTGCCAGCAGTCCTGCAGCGAGCTCTGGAAACACCATATATTTT
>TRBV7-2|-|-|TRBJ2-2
CASRWDLGVGELFF
TGTGCCAGCAGGTGGGACCTCGGGGTCGGGGAGCTGTTTTTT
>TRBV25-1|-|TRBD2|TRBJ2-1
CASTPPARERDANEQFF
TGTGCCAGCACTCCCCCCGCCCGGGAGCGGGACGCCAATGAGCAGTTCTTC
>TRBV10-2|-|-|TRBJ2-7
CASSESSHFSYEQYF
TGCGCCAGCAGTGAGTCGAGTCACTTTTCCTACGAGCAGTACTTC
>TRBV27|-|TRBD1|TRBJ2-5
CATQQGTGETQYF
TGTGCCACCCAACAGGGGACAGGGGAGACCCAGTACTTC
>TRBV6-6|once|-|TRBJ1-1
CASSYGGGSTEAFF
TGTGCCAGCAGTTACGGGGGTGGGAGCACTGAAGCTTTCTTT